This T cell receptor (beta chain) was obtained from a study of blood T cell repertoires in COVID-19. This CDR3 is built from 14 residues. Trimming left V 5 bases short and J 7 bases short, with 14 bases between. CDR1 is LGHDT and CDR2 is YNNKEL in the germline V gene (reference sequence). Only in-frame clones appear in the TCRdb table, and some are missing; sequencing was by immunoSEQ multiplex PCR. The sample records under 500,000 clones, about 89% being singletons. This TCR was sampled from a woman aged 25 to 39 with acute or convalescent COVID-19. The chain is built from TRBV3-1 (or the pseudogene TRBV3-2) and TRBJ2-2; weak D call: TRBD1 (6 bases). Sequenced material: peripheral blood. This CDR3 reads CASSSRQVRGELFF. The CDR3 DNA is TGTGCCAGCAGCTCCCGACAGGTCCGCGGGGAGCTGTTTTTT.